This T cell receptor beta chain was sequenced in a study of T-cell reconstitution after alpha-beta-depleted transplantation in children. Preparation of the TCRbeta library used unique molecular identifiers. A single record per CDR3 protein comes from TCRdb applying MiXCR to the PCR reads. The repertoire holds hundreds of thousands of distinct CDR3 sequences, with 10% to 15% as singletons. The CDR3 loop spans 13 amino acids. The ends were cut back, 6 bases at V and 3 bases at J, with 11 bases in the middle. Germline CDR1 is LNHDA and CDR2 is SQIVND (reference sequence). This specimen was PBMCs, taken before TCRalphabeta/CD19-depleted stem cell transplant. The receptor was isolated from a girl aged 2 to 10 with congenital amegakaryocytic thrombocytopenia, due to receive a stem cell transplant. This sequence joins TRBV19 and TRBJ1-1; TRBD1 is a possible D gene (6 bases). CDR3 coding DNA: TGTGCCAGTAGAAGGGACATACACACTGAAGCTTTCTTT. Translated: CASRRDIHTEAFF.